The 13 T cell receptor beta chains reported below all come from one sample, sequenced in a study of blood T cell repertoires in COVID-19. Method: immunoSEQ multiplex PCR; TCRdb's copy keeps in-frame clones and lacks some. Of about 33,000 clones in the sample, more than 85% were seen once. The sample consisted of peripheral blood. The receptors were gathered from a man between 65 and 85 years old with acute or convalescent COVID-19.

This clone was seen a handful of times. This chain joins TRBV28 and TRBJ1-2; no reliable D call. Per the germline V gene, CDR1 is MDHEN and CDR2 is SYDVKM. V dropped 5 bases and J dropped 0 bases, with 13 bases sitting between them. CDR3 length: 15 amino acids. The CDR3 region has the DNA TGTGCCAGCAGTGAGGCCGTGTTAGCTAACTATGGCTACACCTTC. This sequence encodes CASSEAVLANYGYTF.

This chain joins TRBV7-8 and TRBJ2-3, with 10 nucleotides matching TRBD2. The CDR3 is 19 amino acids. With 5 bases clipped from V and 1 base from J, the junction kept 15 bases outside the gene matches. The germline CDR1 and CDR2 sequences are SGHVS and FQNEAQ. CDR3 coding DNA: TGTGCCAGCAGCCCGGGACTTCAGCCCGGGACTAGCGGCACAGATACGCAGTATTTT. Its translation: CASSPGLQPGTSGTDTQYF.

The chain is built from TRBV12-3 or TRBV12-4 and TRBJ2-5; TRBD1 might be the D (5 bases). The CDR3 covers 13 residues. V lost 5 bases, J lost 9 bases, and 16 bases lay in between. CDR3 in amino acids: CASSDSLGSAQYF. The CDR3, as DNA: TGTGCCAGCAGTGACAGCCTCGGGTCGGCCCAGTACTTC.

The chain couples TRBV3-1 (or the pseudogene TRBV3-2) to TRBJ2-7, with 11 bases lining up with TRBD2. V shed 3 bases, J shed 2 bases, and the junction held 3 bases outside the gene matches. Germline V lookup: CDR1 LGHDT, CDR2 YNNKEL (reference sequence). The CDR3 has 15 residues. CDR3 amino acids: CASSHGTSGTYEQYF. CDR3 DNA: TGTGCCAGCAGCCACGGGACTAGCGGAACCTACGAGCAGTACTTC.

V and J are TRBV19 and TRBJ2-3; TRBD2 is a possible D gene (5 bases). Germline V gene data show CDR1 as LNHDA and CDR2 as SQIVND (reference sequence). This CDR3 spans 14 amino acids. V was clipped by 10 bases and J by 0 bases, with 14 bases between them. The CDR3 sequence: CATRLRDSTDTQYF. The CDR3 DNA sequence: TGTGCCACTAGACTCCGGGATAGCACAGATACGCAGTATTTT.

The V gene is TRBV29-1, the J gene TRBJ2-7, with unresolved D. The CDR3 is 12 amino acids. Germline V lookup: CDR1 SQVTM, CDR2 ANQGSEA. Deletions cut 1 base from V and 0 bases from J, with 4 bases between. The CDR3 is CSVEGPSYEQYF. DNA of the CDR3: TGCAGCGTTGAAGGGCCCTCCTACGAGCAGTACTTC.

The rearrangement joins TRBV3-1 (or the pseudogene TRBV3-2) to TRBJ2-3, with TRBD2 matching over 14 bases. V lost 4 bases and J lost 5; bases outside the gene matches: 5. The CDR3 loop spans 16 amino acids. Germline V CDR1 and CDR2: LGHDT, YNNKEL (reference sequence). The CDR3: CASSPGLAGGGDTQYF. In DNA form, the CDR3 reads TGTGCCAGCAGCCCTGGACTAGCGGGAGGAGGAGATACGCAGTATTTT.

J is TRBJ2-7 and V is TRBV2; 7 bases line up with TRBD1. There are 15 residues in the CDR3. Trimming cost V 10 bases and J 0 bases; bases outside gene matches: 12. CDR1 SNHLY and CDR2 FYNNEI come from the germline V gene. The CDR3 DNA reads TGTGCCACCATCGACAGGGAATCCAGCTCCTACGAGCAGTACTTC. Its protein is CATIDRESSSYEQYF.

This chain joins TRBV3-1 (or the pseudogene TRBV3-2) and TRBJ2-7, with D unclear. Germline V CDR1 and CDR2: LGHDT, YNNKEL (reference sequence). V gave up 2 bases and J gave up 1 base, with 6 bases separating them. The CDR3 covers 13 residues. CDR3 coding DNA: TGTGCCAGCAGCCAATTAGCATCCTACGAGCAGTACTTC. Amino acid sequence: CASSQLASYEQYF.

The chain links TRBV18 to TRBJ2-2; TRBD1 matches 8 bases. Trimming cost V 2 bases and J 6 bases; bases outside gene matches: 2. Germline CDR1 KGHSH, CDR2 LQKENI. The length of the CDR3 is 14 residues. The CDR3 loop is CASSPNRGAGELFF. CDR3 coding DNA: TGTGCCAGCTCACCAAACAGGGGGGCCGGGGAGCTGTTTTTT.

This sequence joins TRBV5-6 and TRBJ2-5, with 9 positions matching TRBD2. The length of the CDR3 is 15 residues. J gave up 1 base and V 1 base, and 2 bases lay outside the gene matches. From germline, CDR1 is SGHDT and CDR2 YYEEEE. The CDR3 nucleotides read TGTGCCAGCAGCTTGAAACTAGCGGGCCAAGAGACCCAGTACTTC. Its protein product is CASSLKLAGQETQYF.

This clone has just one count. The chain couples TRBV11-2 to TRBJ2-7, with 8 bases fitting TRBD1. V lost 3 bases and J lost 4; bases outside the gene matches: 2. The CDR3 sequence is 13 residues long. Germline loops: CDR1 SGHAT, CDR2 FQNNGV. The CDR3 loop is CASSFNRGYEQYF. CDR3 DNA sequence: TGTGCCAGCAGCTTTAACAGGGGGTACGAGCAGTACTTC. The variable domain in full, completed from reference TRBV11-2 and TRBJ2-7, reads EAGVAQSPRYKIIEKRQSVAFWCNPISGHATLYWYQQILGQGPKLLIQFQNNGVVDDSQLPKDRFSAERLKGVDSTLKIQPAKLEDSAVYLCASSFNRGYEQYFGPGTRLTVT.

The J gene is TRBJ2-1, the V gene TRBV5-1; a weak D match, TRBD2 (6 bases). The CDR3 is 13 residues long. Trimming left V 3 bases short and J 6 bases short, with 10 bases between. CDR1 is SGHRS, CDR2 YFSETQ, per germline. CDR3 sequence: CASSWDWSNEQFF. CDR3 nucleotides: TGCGCCAGCAGCTGGGACTGGTCCAATGAGCAGTTCTTC.